Below are 4 T cell receptor beta chains sequenced from a single sample in a study of patients and donors after allogeneic stem cell transplantation. TCRdb re-called the RT-PCR reads through MiXCR, storing one row per CDR3 protein. The table shows approximately 410,000 distinct CDR3 sequences, with approximately 16% occurring only once. Input material: blood, either unsorted or a sorted T cell fraction (not recorded which). The receptors were sampled from a human donor who was either an allogeneic HSCT recipient or a stem cell or donor lymphocyte infusion donor (not recorded which). It is not recorded whose cells these are; they may come from a transplant donor.

This clonotype was counted between two and nine times. The chain has TRBV5-1 and TRBJ1-2; 7 bases are shared with TRBD1. The trim removed 4 bases at V and 4 bases at J, leaving 10 bases unmatched. This CDR3 has 15 residues. CDR1 and CDR2 from the germline V gene are SGHRS and YFSETQ. CDR3 loop: CASSDWPGQIYGYTF. The CDR3 DNA reads TGCGCCAGCAGCGACTGGCCGGGACAGATCTATGGCTACACCTTC.

This clonotype was counted ten times or more. This sequence joins TRBV12-3 or TRBV12-4 and TRBJ2-5, with TRBD2 identical over 11 bases. Trimming at V came to 6 bases and at J to 0 bases, leaving 6 bases not matched to a gene. This CDR3 contains 16 residues. CDR3 sequence (DNA): TGTGCCAGCAGGCTTACTAGCGGGGGTTACCAAGAGACCCAGTACTTC. Translation: CASRLTSGGYQETQYF.

V gene TRBV6-5 combines with J gene TRBJ2-5; either TRBD1 or TRBD2 may fit D (5 bases each). Germline CDR1 MNHEY, CDR2 SVGAGI. Trimming cost V 2 bases and J 3 bases, with 10 bases left between them. The CDR3 runs 14 residues. In DNA form, the CDR3 reads TGTGCCAGCAGTTACAGGGGACCCAAAGAGACCCAGTACTTC. Its protein is CASSYRGPKETQYF.

The chain couples TRBV7-9 to TRBJ2-1, with D hard to call. The CDR3 has 13 residues. Germline CDR1 reads SEHNR; CDR2 reads FQNEAQ (reference sequence). Trimming removed 1 base at V and 7 bases at J, with 8 bases between. The CDR3 region has the DNA TGTGCCAGCAGCTTAGGCAGCCAAAATGAGCAGTTCTTC. As protein: CASSLGSQNEQFF.